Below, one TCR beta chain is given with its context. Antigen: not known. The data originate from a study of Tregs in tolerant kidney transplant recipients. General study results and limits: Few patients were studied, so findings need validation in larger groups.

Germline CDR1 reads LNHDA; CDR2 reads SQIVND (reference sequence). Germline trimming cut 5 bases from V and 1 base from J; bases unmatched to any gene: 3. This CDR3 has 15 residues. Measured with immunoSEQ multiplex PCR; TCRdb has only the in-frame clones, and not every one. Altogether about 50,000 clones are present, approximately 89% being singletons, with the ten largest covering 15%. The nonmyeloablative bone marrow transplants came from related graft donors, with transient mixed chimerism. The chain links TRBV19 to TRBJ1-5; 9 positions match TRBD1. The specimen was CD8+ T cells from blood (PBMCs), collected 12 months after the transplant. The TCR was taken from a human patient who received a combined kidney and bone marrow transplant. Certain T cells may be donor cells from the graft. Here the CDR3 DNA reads TGTGCCAGTAGTCCAGGGACAGGGAGCAATCAGCCCCAGCATTTT. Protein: CASSPGTGSNQPQHF.